Listed below are T cell receptor beta chains from one sample, sequenced in a study of control samples from healthy donors and cancer patients. Profiling relied on immunoSEQ multiplex PCR, and the TCRdb table lists in-frame clones only, not all of them. The sample holds tens of thousands of clones, nearly 90% seen once. Sequenced sample: PBMCs. These receptors originate from a man aged 60-69 years with colorectal cancer. The CDR3 runs from the conserved cysteine through the conserved F or W. The listing skips clone size in some rows; elsewhere it reads once, few, many or a size class.

clone size: .
V gene: TRBV3-1/TRBV3-2
J gene: TRBJ1-4
CDR3 protein: CASSQGRGVVKLFF

clone size: .
V gene: TRBV7-2
J gene: TRBJ1-5
CDR3 protein: CASSTQGSNQPQHF

clone size: once
V gene: TRBV7-9
J gene: TRBJ1-2
CDR3 protein: CASSFGVNYGYTF

clone size: .
V gene: TRBV12-3/TRBV12-4
J gene: TRBJ2-1
CDR3 protein: CASRSGTQQFF

clone size: .
V gene: TRBV5-6
J gene: TRBJ2-1
CDR3 protein: CASSLGSLRNEQFF

clone size: .
V gene: TRBV3-1/TRBV3-2
J gene: TRBJ2-3
CDR3 protein: CASSPEGHPDTQYF

clone size: .
V gene: TRBV2
J gene: TRBJ1-6
CDR3 protein: CASSERGQGYSPLHF

clone size: .
V gene: TRBV19
J gene: TRBJ2-3
CDR3 protein: CASTPPAGTTDTQYF

clone size: .
V gene: TRBV12-3/TRBV12-4
J gene: TRBJ2-2
CDR3 protein: CASSLGGTGELFF

clone size: once
V gene: TRBV7-6
J gene: TRBJ1-5
CDR3 protein: CASSLGYNQPQHF

clone size: .
V gene: TRBV3-1/TRBV3-2
J gene: TRBJ2-1
CDR3 protein: CASSPRGTSGNNEQFF

clone size: .
V gene: TRBV7-2
J gene: TRBJ1-2
CDR3 protein: CASSFGQRINYGYTF

clone size: .
V gene: TRBV11-2
J gene: TRBJ2-7
CDR3 protein: CASSSGTLSYEQYF

clone size: .
V gene: TRBV15
J gene: TRBJ1-3
CDR3 protein: CATSPRTSSGNTIYF

clone size: .
V gene: TRBV11-3
J gene: TRBJ2-7
CDR3 protein: CASSLYDSYEQYF

clone size: .
V gene: TRBV5-5
J gene: TRBJ2-7
CDR3 protein: CASSFPGQGAYEQYF

clone size: .
V gene: TRBV30
J gene: TRBJ2-5
CDR3 protein: CALLKGEGKTQYF

clone size: .
V gene: TRBV6-5
J gene: TRBJ2-3
CDR3 protein: CASSYTLLDTQYF

clone size: .
V gene: TRBV27
J gene: TRBJ1-3
CDR3 protein: CASSPSGGLSGNTIYF

clone size: .
V gene: TRBV25-1
J gene: TRBJ1-3
CDR3 protein: CASSAHAHTIYF

clone size: .
V gene: TRBV5-1
J gene: TRBJ1-2
CDR3 protein: CASSLEGTGVLGYTF

clone size: .
V gene: TRBV3-1/TRBV3-2
J gene: TRBJ1-2
CDR3 protein: CASSQPGQGGYGYTF

clone size: .
V gene: TRBV24-1
J gene: TRBJ1-5
CDR3 protein: CATRGQGADQPQHF

clone size: .
V gene: TRBV5-1
J gene: TRBJ1-1
CDR3 protein: CASSEDRGPSTEAFF

clone size: once
V gene: TRBV9
J gene: TRBJ1-5
CDR3 protein: CASSTTGGAGQPQHF

clone size: .
V gene: TRBV6-5
J gene: TRBJ2-5
CDR3 protein: CASRDLSRPIETQYF

clone size: .
V gene: TRBV19
J gene: TRBJ1-1
CDR3 protein: CASSPDLRRDRVNTEAFF

clone size: .
V gene: TRBV28
J gene: TRBJ2-7
CDR3 protein: CASSKPQGKYEQYF

clone size: .
V gene: TRBV5-1
J gene: TRBJ2-7
CDR3 protein: CASSNLAGGAYEQYF